This T cell receptor (beta chain) comes out of a study of T cells in Graves' hyperthyroidism and ophthalmopathy. V shed 5 bases and J 5 bases; nucleotides not matched to a gene: 8. Germline V gene lookup returns CDR1 SGHTA and CDR2 FQGNSA. The CDR3 consists of 14 residues. Amplified TCR beta CDR3 regions derived from RNA transcripts. RT-PCR in the first round (using the HTBI primer set) targeted the TCR CDR3. TCRdb fed the multiplex PCR reads into MiXCR, producing one record per CDR3 protein. Altogether roughly 570,000 distinct CDR3 sequences are present, 15% to 18% being singletons, with the ten largest covering 7.3%. This clonotype was observed many times. Absent ophthalmopathy progression within 18 months defined stable Graves' hyperthyroidism. For the diagnoses, clinical symptoms, serum thyroxine and TRAb, thyroid ultrasound and orbital computed tomography were used.

V usage is TRBV7-2 and J usage is TRBJ2-7; 8 nucleotides align to TRBD2. The sequencing sample was made of blood. This TCR was sampled from a woman aged 30 to 39 with Graves' hyperthyroidism. The DNA of the CDR3 is TGTGCCAGCAGCCGGGGACTAGTCGCAGACGAGCAGTACTTC. Its translation: CASSRGLVADEQYF.